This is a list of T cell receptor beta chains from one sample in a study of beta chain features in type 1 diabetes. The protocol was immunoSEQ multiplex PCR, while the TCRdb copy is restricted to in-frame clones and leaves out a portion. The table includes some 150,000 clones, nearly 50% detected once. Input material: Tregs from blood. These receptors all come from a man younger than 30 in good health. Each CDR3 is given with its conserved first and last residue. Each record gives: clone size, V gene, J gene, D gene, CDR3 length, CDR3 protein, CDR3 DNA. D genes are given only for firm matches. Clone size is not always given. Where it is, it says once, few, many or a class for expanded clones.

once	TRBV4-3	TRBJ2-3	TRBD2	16	CASSQVAGAGTDTQYF	TGCGCCAGCAGCCAAGTCGCGGGAGCGGGCACAGATACGCAGTATTTT
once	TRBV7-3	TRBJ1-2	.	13	CASSPGTNYGYTF	TGTGCCAGCAGCCCGGGGACTAACTATGGCTACACCTTC
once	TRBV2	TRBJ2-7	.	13	CASSWTERYEQYF	TGTGCCAGCAGTTGGACGGAGCGGTACGAGCAGTACTTC
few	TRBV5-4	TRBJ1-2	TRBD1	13	CASSLEDRGGYTF	TGTGCCAGCAGCTTGGAGGACAGGGGTGGCTACACCTTC
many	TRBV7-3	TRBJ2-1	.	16	CASSPRGLPDYNEQFF	TGTGCCAGCAGTCCTAGAGGACTACCTGACTACAATGAGCAGTTCTTC
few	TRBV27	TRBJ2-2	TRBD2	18	CASSWRLAGVVGTGELFF	TGTGCCAGCAGCTGGAGACTAGCGGGAGTTGTTGGGACCGGGGAGCTGTTTTTT
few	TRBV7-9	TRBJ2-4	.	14	CASSSRDNRNIQYF	TGTGCCAGCAGCTCCCGGGATAATAGGAACATTCAGTACTTC
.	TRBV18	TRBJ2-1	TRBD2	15	CASSPTWRERSEQFF	TGTGCCAGCTCACCAACGTGGCGGGAGAGGAGTGAGCAGTTCTTC
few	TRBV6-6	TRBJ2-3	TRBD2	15	CASSYGASGTDTQYF	TGTGCCAGCAGTTATGGGGCTAGCGGGACAGATACGCAGTATTTT
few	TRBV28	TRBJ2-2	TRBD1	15	CASQGAGQATGELFF	TGTGCCAGCCAGGGAGCCGGACAGGCAACCGGGGAGCTGTTTTTT
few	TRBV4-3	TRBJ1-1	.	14	CASSQEARQVEAFF	TGCGCCAGCAGCCAAGAGGCACGACAGGTTGAAGCTTTCTTT
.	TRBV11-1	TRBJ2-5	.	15	CASSIGLVVWETQYF	TGTGCCAGCAGCATAGGGCTGGTGGTTTGGGAGACCCAGTACTTC
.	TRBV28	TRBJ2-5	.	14	CASRPGLPQETQYF	TGTGCCAGCAGACCGGGACTGCCACAAGAGACCCAGTACTTC
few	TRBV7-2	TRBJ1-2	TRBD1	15	CASSLAAGGDYGYTF	TGTGCCAGCAGCTTAGCAGCAGGGGGAGACTATGGCTACACCTTC
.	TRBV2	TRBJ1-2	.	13	CANHLGQSYGYTF	TGTGCCAACCACTTGGGGCAGTCTTATGGCTACACCTTC
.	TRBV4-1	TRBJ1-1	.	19	CASSQVRAGQRGPHTEAFF	TGCGCCAGCAGCCAAGTTCGGGCTGGGCAAAGGGGCCCGCACACTGAAGCTTTCTTT
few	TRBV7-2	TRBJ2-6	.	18	CASSLAYKAGSGANVLTF	TGTGCCAGCAGCTTGGCCTACAAGGCAGGCTCTGGGGCCAACGTCCTGACTTTC
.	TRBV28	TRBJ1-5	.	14	CASSYFGGYQPQHF	TGTGCCAGCAGCTATTTCGGCGGGTATCAGCCCCAGCATTTT
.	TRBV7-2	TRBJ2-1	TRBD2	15	CASSFSGQNHNEQFF	TGTGCCAGCAGCTTTAGCGGGCAGAACCACAATGAGCAGTTCTTC
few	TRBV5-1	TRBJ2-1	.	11	CASSLDRIKFF	TGCGCCAGCAGCCTGGACAGAATTAAGTTCTTC
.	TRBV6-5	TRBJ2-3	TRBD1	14	CASSRTGQTDTQYF	TGTGCCAGCAGTCGGACAGGGCAGACAGATACGCAGTATTTT
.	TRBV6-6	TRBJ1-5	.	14	CASRVTGSNQPQHF	TGTGCCAGCAGAGTTACAGGCAGTAATCAGCCCCAGCATTTT
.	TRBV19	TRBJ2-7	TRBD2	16	CASSILAGALPHEQYF	TGTGCCAGTAGTATACTAGCGGGAGCTTTGCCCCACGAGCAGTACTTC